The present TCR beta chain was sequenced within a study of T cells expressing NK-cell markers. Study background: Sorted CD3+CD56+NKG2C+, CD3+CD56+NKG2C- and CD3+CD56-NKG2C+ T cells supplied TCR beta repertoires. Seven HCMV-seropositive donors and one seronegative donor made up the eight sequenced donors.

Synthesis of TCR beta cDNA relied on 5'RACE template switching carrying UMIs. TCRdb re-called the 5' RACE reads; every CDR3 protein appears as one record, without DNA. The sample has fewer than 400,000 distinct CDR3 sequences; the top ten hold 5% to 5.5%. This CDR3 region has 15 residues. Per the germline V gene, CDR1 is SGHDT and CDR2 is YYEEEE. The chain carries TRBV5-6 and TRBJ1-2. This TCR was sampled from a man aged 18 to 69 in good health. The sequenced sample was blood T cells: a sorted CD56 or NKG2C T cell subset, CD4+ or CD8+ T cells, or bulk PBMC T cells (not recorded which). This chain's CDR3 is CASSASGVTNYGYTF.